This entry describes one T cell receptor beta chain. As processed by the authors: Researchers report that nucleated cell counts were estimated from reference gene primer amplification. Using immunoSEQ multiplex PCR, the repertoire was profiled, and TCRdb retains in-frame clones only, with some absent. V and J calls and clone size come straight from that table; D and trimming were deduced from the DNA. The repertoire has about 360,000 clones, 70% to 90% of them found once; the top ten carry 2.5% to 3.5%. This CDR3 region has 14 residues. The germline V gene encodes CDR1 LGHDT and CDR2 YNNKEL (reference sequence). The V and J ends lost 1 base and 3 bases, in that order; junction bases with no gene match: 3. The data belong to a study of blood T cell repertoires in COVID-19. Study-wide context: The study drew acute and convalescent COVID-19 samples from the United States, Italy and Spain. In each case, the material was cDNA or gDNA derived from T cells, B-cell-depleted T cells, or PBMCs.

The J gene is TRBJ2-7, the V gene TRBV3-1 (or the pseudogene TRBV3-2); 7 nucleotides align to TRBD2. This TCR came from a human donor in a cohort sampled during active COVID-19. Sequencing used peripheral blood. CDR3 sequence reads: CASSQAGLVYEQYF. DNA for the CDR3: TGTGCCAGCAGCCAAGCAGGACTAGTCTACGAGCAGTACTTC.